This TCR beta chain was profiled in a study of blood T cell repertoires in COVID-19 (dated by TCRdb to about 2020). Broadly, across the study: The collaborator samples originated in the United States, Italy and Spain and spanned the acute and convalescent phases of COVID-19. The material from the prospective study consisted of cDNA or gDNA derived from T cells, B-cell-depleted T cells, or PBMCs. Deeply sampled blood TCRbeta repertoires from subjects exposed to, actively infected with, or recovered from COVID-19 were included in the dataset. The repertoires were released in a freely available public database meant as a resource for research on the immune response to SARS-CoV-2. Samples were obtained from the ongoing ImmuneRACE study (first 160 participants) and from about 1,300 subjects provided by 6 global collaborators. Sample metadata almost always included a de-identified subject ID, COVID-19 status, age in years and sex. HLA class I and class II types, where available, came from metadata supplied by the sample provider rather than from assay-based typing. Summary of the overall study and its limitations: How much clinical and demographic metadata was included differed by source and by participant, and the metadata was provided uncurated.

TCRbeta CDR3 regions were amplified from genomic DNA using the immunoSEQ Assay, a bias-controlled multiplex PCR. In the original analysis: Within the assay, amplification of reference gene primers was used to estimate how many nucleated cells each sample contained. To quantify the absolute abundance of each unique TCRbeta CDR3 rearrangement, sequence reads were collapsed and filtered. For each sample, productive Simpson clonality was calculated as the square root of Simpson's diversity index across productive rearrangements. As stored in TCRdb, this immuneACCESS dataset retains in-frame rearrangements with V and J assigned. A fraction of the clones does not appear; measured against another copy, unresolved V genes explain less than half of the discrepancy, and the remainder lacks a known reason. V and J calls and clone size are those listed in that table; D and trimming were worked out from the DNA. Across this sample there are around 140,000 clones, with roughly 80% seen only once. Clones ranked in the top ten supply 4.5% to 5.5% of the sample.

This clone has just one count. Its antigen is still unknown. Base quality data are lacking; no much larger clone is found one base away. Whole blood was collected in K2EDTA tubes by collaborating institutions according to the institutions' own protocols. Collaborator samples were shipped for TCRbeta analysis as frozen whole blood, isolated PBMCs, or DNA extracted from either sample type. Trimming removed 5 bases from V and 5 bases from J, leaving 15 bases between the germline ends. Measured from the cysteine to the phenylalanine, the CDR3 is 14 residues long. Solely the CDR3 DNA is kept, with 42 bases framed from the first base. For CDR1 and CDR2, the germline V gene lists MNHEY and SVGAGI.

The V gene is TRBV6-5 and the J gene is TRBJ1-1; possibly the D gene is TRBD1, per 6 matching bases. The receptor was isolated from a human donor in a cohort sampled during active COVID-19. Sample: peripheral blood. The DNA sequence is TGTGCCAGCAGTATGGGAGAAGGGGGAACTGAAGCTTTCTTT. Its protein reads: CASSMGEGGTEAFF.